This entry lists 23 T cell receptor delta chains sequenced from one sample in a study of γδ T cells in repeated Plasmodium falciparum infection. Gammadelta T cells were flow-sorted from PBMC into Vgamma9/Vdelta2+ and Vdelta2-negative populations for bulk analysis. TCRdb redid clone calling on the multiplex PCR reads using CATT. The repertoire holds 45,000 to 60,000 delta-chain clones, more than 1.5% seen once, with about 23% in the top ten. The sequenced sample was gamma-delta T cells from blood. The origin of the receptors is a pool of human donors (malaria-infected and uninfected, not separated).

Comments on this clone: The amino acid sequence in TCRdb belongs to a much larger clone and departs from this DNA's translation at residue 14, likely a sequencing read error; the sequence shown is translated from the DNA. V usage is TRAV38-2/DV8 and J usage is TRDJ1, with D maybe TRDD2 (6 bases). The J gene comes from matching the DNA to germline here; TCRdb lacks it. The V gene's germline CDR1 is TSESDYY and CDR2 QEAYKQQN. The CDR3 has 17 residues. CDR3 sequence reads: CAYGTPTSLGGGDRLIF. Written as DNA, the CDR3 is TGTGCTTATGGAACTCCTACGAGCCTGGGAGGGGGCGATAGACTCATCTTT.

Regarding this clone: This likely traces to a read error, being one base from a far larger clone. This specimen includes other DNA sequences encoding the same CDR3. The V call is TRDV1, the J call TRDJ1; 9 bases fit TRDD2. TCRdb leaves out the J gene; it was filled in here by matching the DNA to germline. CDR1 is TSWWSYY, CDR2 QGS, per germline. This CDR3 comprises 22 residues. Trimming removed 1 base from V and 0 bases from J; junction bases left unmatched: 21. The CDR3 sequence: CALGEPAFLRGYWGPYTDKLIF. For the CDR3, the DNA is TGTGCTCTTGGGGAACCTGCCTTCCTACGTGGGTACTGGGGCCCGTACACCGATAAACTCATCTTT.

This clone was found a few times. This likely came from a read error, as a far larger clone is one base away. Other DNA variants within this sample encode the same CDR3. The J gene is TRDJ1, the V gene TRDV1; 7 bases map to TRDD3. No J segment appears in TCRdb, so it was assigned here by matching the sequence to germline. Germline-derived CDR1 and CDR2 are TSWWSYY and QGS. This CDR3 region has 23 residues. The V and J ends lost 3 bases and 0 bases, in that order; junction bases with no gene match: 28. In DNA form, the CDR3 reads TGTGCTCTTGGGGACCCGACCCCATCCCGTACTGGAGGATACGCGGGGTACACCGATAAACTCATCTTT. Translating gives CALGDPTPSRTGGYAGYTDKLIF.

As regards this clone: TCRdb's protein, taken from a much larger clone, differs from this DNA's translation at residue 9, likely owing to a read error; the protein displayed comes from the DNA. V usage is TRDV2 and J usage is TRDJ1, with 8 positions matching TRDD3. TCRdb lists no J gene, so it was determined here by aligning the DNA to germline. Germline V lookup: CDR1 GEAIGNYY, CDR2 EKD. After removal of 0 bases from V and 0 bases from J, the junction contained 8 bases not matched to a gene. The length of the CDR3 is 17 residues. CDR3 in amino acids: CACDTAGGHANTDKLIF. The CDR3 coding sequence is TGTGCCTGTGACACCGCTGGGGGACACGCTAACACCGATAAACTCATCTTT.

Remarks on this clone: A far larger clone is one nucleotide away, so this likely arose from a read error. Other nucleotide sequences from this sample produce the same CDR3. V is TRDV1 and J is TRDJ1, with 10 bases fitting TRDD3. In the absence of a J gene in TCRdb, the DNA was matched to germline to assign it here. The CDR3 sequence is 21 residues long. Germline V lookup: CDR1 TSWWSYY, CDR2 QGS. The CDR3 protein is CALGEPRFLRRWGIPTDKLIF. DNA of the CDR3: TGCGCTCTTGGGGAACCCCGTTTCCTACGTAGGTGGGGGATACCAACCGATAAACTCATCTTT.

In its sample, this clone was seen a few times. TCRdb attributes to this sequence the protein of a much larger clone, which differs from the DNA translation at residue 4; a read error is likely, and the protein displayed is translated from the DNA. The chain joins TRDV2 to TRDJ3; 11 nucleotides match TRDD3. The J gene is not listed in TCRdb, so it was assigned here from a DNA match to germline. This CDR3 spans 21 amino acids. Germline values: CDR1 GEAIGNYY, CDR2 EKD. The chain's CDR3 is CACGTFLPYWGIEEDTRQMFF. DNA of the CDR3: TGTGCCTGTGGCACCTTTCTTCCATACTGGGGGATAGAAGAGGACACCCGACAGATGTTTTTC.

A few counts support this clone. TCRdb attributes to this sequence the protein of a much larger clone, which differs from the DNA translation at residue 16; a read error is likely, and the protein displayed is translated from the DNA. The CDR3 here is CALGEPRSASQGYWGVLTDKLIF. DNA for the CDR3: TGTGCTCTTGGGGAACCTCGGTCCGCCTCACAGGGATACTGGGGGGTACTGACCGATAAACTCATCTTT. The rearrangement joins TRDV1 to TRDJ1; 8 bases are shared with TRDD3. Assignment of the J gene here rests on matching the DNA to germline, because TCRdb gives none. V lost 1 base to trimming and J lost 2 bases; unmatched junction nucleotides: 27. Germline CDR1 and CDR2: TSWWSYY and QGS. This CDR3 is built from 23 residues.

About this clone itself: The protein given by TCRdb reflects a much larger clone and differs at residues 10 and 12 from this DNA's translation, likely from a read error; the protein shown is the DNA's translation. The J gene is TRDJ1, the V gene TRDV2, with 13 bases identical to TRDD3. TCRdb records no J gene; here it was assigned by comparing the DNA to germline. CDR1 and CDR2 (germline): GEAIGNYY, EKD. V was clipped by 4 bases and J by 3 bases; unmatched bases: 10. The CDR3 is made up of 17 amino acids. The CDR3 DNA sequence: TGTGCCTGTGAAGGACTGGGGGATACGAAGTACGCCGATAAACTCATCTTT. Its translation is CACEGLGDTKYADKLIF.

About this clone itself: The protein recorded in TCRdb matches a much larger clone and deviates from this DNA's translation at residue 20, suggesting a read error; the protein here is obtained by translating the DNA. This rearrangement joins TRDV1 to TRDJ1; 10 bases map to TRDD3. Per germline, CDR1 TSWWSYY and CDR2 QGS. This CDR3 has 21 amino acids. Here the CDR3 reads CALGERVIEYWGILYTDKLTF. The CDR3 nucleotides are TGTGCTCTTGGGGAACGGGTTATCGAGTACTGGGGGATCTTGTACACCGATAAACTCACCTTT.

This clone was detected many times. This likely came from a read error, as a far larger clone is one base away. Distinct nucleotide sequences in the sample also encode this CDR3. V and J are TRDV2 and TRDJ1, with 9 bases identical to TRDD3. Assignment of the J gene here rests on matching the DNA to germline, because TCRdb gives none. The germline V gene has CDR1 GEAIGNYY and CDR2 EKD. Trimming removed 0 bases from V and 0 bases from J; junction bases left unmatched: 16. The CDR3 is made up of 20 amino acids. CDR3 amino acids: CACDTLQLGDTDSYTDKLIF. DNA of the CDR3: TGTGCCTGTGACACCCTCCAACTAGGGGATACGGATTCGTACACCGATAAACTCATCTTT.

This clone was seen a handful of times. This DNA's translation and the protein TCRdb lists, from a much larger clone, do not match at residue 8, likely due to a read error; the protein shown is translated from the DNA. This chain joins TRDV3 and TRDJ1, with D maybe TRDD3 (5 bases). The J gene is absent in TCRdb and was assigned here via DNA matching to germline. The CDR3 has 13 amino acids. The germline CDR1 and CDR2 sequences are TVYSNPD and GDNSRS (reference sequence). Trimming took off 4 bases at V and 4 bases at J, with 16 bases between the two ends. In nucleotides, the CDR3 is TGTGCCTCCGGGGACACCCGGATCGATAAACTCATCTTT. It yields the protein CASGDTRIDKLIF. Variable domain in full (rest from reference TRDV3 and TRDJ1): CDKVTQSSPDQTVASGSEVVLLCTYDTVYSNPDLFWYRIRPDYSFQFVFYGDNSRSEGADFTQGRFSVKHILTQKAFHLVISPVRTEDSATYYCASGDTRIDKLIFGKGTRVTVEP.

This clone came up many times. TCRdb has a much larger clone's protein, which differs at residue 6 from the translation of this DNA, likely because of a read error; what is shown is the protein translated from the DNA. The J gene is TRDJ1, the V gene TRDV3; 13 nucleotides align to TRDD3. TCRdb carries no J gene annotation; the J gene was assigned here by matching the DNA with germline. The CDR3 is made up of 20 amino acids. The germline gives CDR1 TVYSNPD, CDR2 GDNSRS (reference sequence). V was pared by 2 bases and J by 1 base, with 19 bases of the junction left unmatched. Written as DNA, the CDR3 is TGTGCCTTTCAGCGCCTGCTACTGGGGGATACGCATGAGGGCACCGATAAACTCATCTTT. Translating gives CAFQRLLLGDTHEGTDKLIF. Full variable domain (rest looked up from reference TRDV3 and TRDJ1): CDKVTQSSPDQTVASGSEVVLLCTYDTVYSNPDLFWYRIRPDYSFQFVFYGDNSRSEGADFTQGRFSVKHILTQKAFHLVISPVRTEDSATYYCAFQRLLLGDTHEGTDKLIFGKGTRVTVEP.

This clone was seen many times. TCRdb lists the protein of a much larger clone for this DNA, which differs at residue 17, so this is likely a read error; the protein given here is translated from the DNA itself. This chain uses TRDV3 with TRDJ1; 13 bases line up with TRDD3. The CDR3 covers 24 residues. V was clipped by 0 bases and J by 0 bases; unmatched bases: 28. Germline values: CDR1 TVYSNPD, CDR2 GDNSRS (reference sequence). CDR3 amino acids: CAFSYPSYLGDVLGDTPYTDKLIF. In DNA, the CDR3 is TGTGCCTTTAGCTACCCTTCCTACTTAGGGGATGTACTGGGGGATACGCCGTACACCGATAAACTCATCTTT.

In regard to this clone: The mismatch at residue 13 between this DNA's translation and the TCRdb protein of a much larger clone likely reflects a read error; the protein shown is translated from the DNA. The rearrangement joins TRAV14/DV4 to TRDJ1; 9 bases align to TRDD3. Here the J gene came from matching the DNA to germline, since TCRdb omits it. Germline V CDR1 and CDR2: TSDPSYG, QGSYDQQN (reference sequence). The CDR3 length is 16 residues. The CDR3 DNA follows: TGTGCAATGAGAGAGACCCTCTGGGGGGATACCGATAGACTCATCTTT. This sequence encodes CAMRETLWGDTDRLIF.

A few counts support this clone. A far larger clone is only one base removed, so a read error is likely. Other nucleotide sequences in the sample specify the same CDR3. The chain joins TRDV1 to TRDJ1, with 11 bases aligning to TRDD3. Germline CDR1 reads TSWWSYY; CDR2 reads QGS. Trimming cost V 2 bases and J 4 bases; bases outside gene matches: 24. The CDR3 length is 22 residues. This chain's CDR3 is CALGETRIPTWAGGYRDDKLIF. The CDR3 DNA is TGTGCTCTTGGGGAAACGAGAATCCCTACGTGGGCTGGGGGATACAGGGACGATAAACTCATCTTT.

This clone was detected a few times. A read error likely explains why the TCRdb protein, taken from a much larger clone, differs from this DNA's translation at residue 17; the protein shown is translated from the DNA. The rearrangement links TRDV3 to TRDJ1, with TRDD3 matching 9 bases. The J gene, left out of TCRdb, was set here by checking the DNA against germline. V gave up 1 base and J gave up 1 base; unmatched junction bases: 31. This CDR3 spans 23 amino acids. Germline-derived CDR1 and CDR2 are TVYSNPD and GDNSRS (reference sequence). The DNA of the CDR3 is TGTGCCTTTATCTCGCTCTGGTCGGAACGTACTTCTGGGGGATCTCCATGCACCGATAAACTCATCTTT. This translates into CAFISLWSERTSGGSPCTDKLIF.

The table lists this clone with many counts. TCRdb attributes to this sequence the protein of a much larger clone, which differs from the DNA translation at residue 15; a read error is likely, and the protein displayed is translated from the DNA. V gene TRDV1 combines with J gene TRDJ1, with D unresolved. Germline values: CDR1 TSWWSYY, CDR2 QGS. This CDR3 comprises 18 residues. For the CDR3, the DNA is TGTGCTCTTGGGGAAACAAGTCTGGCCGCTACCCTCACCGATAGACTCATCTTT. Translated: CALGETSLAATLTDRLIF.

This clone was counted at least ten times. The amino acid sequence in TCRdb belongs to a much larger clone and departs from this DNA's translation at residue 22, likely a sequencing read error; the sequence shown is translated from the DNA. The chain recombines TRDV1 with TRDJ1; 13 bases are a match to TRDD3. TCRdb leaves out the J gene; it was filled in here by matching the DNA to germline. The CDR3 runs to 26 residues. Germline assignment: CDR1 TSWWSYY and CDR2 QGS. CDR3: CALGAPRLLFYITGGYELSSTGKLIF. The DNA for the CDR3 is TGTGCTCTTGGGGCGCCTCGCCTTCTTTTCTATATTACTGGGGGATACGAGTTAAGTAGCACCGGTAAACTCATCTTT.

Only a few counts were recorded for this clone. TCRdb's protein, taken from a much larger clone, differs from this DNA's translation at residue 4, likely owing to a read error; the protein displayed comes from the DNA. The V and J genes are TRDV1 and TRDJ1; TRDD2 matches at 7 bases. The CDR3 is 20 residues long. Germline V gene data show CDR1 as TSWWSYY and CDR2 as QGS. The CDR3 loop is CALVEPAFVPTPGITDKLIF. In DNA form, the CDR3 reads TGTGCTCTTGTGGAACCAGCTTTCGTTCCTACACCAGGGATCACCGATAAACTCATCTTT.

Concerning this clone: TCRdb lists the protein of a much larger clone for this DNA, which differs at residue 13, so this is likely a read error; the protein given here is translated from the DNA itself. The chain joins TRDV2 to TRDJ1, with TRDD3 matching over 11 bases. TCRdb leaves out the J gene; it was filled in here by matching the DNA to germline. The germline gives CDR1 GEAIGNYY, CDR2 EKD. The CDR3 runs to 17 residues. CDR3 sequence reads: CACDTLPLGDTTEKLIF. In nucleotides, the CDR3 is TGTGCCTGTGACACCCTCCCGCTGGGGGATACCACCGAGAAACTCATCTTT.

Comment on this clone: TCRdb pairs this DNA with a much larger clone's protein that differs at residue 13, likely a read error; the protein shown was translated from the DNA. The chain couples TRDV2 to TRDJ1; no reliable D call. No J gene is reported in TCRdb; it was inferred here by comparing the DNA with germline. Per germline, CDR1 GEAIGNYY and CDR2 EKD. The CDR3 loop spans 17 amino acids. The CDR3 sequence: CACDTVASDPYTEKLIF. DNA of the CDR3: TGTGCCTGTGACACCGTCGCCAGTGACCCGTACACCGAGAAACTCATCTTT.

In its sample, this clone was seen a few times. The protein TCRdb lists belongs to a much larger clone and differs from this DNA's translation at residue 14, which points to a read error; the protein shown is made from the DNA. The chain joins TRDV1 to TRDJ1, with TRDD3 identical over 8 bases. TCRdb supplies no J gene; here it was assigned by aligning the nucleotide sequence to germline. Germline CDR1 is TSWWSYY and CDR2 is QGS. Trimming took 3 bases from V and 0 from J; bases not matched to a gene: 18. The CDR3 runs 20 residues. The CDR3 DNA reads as TGTGCTCTTGGGGATCCCGTCTTCCTGACGTACTGGGGGCACACCGATAAACTCATCTTT. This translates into CALGDPVFLTYWGHTDKLIF.

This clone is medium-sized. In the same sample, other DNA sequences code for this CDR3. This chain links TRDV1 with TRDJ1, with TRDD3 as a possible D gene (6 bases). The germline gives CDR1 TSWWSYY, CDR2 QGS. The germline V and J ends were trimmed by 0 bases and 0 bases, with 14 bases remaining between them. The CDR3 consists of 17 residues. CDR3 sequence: CALGELLGPWYTDKLIF. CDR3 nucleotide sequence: TGTGCTCTTGGGGAACTGCTGGGGCCATGGTACACCGATAAACTCATCTTT.